This TCR beta chain stems from a study of blood T cell repertoires in COVID-19. About the research overall: Both acute and convalescent COVID-19 samples were obtained from the United States, Italy and Spain. Nucleic acid was either cDNA or gDNA, and it came from T cells, B-cell-depleted T cells, or PBMCs.

Study processing details: Estimates of nucleated cell counts were drawn from the amplification of reference gene primers. Measured with immunoSEQ multiplex PCR; TCRdb has only the in-frame clones, and not every one. V and J calls and clone size come straight from that table; D and trimming were deduced from the DNA. In the table there are about 200,000 clones, about 76% of which are singletons. The Seattle patients, enrolled during active infection, were followed longitudinally. V lost 3 bases and J lost 5, with 10 bases in between. Germline V gene data show CDR1 as MGHDK and CDR2 as SYGVNS. The CDR3 covers 14 residues.

The material sequenced was peripheral blood. The chain joins TRBV25-1 to TRBJ2-2; D is uncertain. The receptor was isolated from a woman aged 40 to 49 with COVID-19, enrolled during active disease. The CDR3 DNA reads as TGTGCCAGCAGTGATATAAGCGTTACCGGGGAGCTGTTTTTT. Translating it yields CASSDISVTGELFF. Full variable domain (rest looked up from reference TRBV25-1 and TRBJ2-2): EADIYQTPRYLVIGTGKKITLECSQTMGHDKMYWYQQDPGMELHLIHYSYGVNSTEKGDLSSESTVSRIRTEHFPLTLESARPSHTSQYLCASSDISVTGELFFGEGSRLTVL.